The source of this T cell receptor beta chain is a study of blood T cells in healthy people across ages. Donors were healthy Caucasian individuals from Russia aged roughly 6 to 100. It was 9.5 to 10 milliliters of peripheral blood that were drawn from each donor. This clonotype was picked up a small number of times. CDR3 length equals 14 residues. Germline loops: CDR1 SGHTA, CDR2 FQGNSA. Trimming took off 4 bases at V and 2 bases at J, with 11 bases between the two ends. For the second PCR, which ran for about 6 to 12 cycles, a sample-barcoded 5' primer and a J-beta primer mix were used. One entry per CDR3 protein results from TCRdb running MiXCR on the 5' RACE reads. The sample contains approximately 810,000 distinct CDR3 sequences, 36% of which appear only once.

The rearrangement joins TRBV7-2 to TRBJ2-5; no definite D call. This TCR was recovered from a young man in good health. Specimen: blood. CDR3 DNA: TGTGCCAGCAGCTCAAGACGGACGCAAGAGACCCAGTACTTC. Amino acids: CASSSRRTQETQYF.